Included here is one T cell receptor beta chain sequence, with context. Reprocessing the 5' RACE reads, TCRdb reports a single entry for every CDR3 protein and omits DNA. The table for this sample gives roughly 350,000 distinct CDR3 sequences. This entry is derived from a study of T cells expressing NK-cell markers. The germline gives CDR1 KGHSH, CDR2 LQKENI. The CDR3 is 14 amino acids. The sequence came from a man aged 18 to 69 in good health. The sequencing input was blood T cells: a sorted CD56 or NKG2C T cell subset, CD4+ or CD8+ T cells, or bulk PBMC T cells (not recorded which). V is TRBV18 and J is TRBJ2-7; there is no DNA to check the TCRdb D call of TRBD1. CDR3 loop: CASHGQGVVYEQYF.